This T cell receptor beta chain was profiled in a study of OX40 agonist ivuxolimab in advanced cancers. Study-level background: Patients assigned to dose escalation were diagnosed with hepatocellular carcinoma, melanoma, renal cell or head and neck cancer. Partial responses were seen in three patients, one with hepatocellular carcinoma and two with cutaneous melanoma.

About this clone itself: Its antigen is not known.

V lost 3 bases, J lost 4 bases, and 13 bases lay in between. The V gene's germline CDR1 is MNHNS and CDR2 SASEGT. The length of the CDR3 is 15 residues. Some clones are missing from TCRdb's copy, which holds only in-frame ones; the method was immunoSEQ multiplex PCR. The sample lists about 72,000 clones, 85% to 95% occurring once. Findings and limits, study-wide: CD8+ T cells (on average) carried more expanded clones than CD4+ T cells.

Blood specimens came from baseline, cycle 4 day 1, and cycle 7 day 1. The chain carries TRBV6-1 and TRBJ1-3; D possibly corresponds to TRBD1 (6 bases). The source is an adult with an advanced solid tumor such as melanoma, head and neck, liver or kidney cancer. The input for sequencing was CD4+ or CD8+ T cells sorted from blood, taken in a trial of the OX40 agonist ivuxolimab. The CDR3 protein is CASSDWAGAGNTIYF. The CDR3 nucleotides read TGTGCCAGCAGTGACTGGGCAGGGGCGGGAAACACCATATATTTT.